A selection of T cell receptor beta chains follows, all from one sample in a study of CD8+ T cells in alopecia areata. Profiling relied on immunoSEQ multiplex PCR, and the TCRdb table lists in-frame clones only, not all of them. The repertoire holds over 120,000 clones, about 60% seen once, with around 6.6% in the top ten. This sample comprised CD4+ T cells sorted from blood, obtained at week 0. All receptors come from a human donor with alopecia areata. Each CDR3 is given with its conserved first and last residue. The D gene is left open where the match is weak. Rows may omit the clone size; those that give it use once, few, many or a size class.

D gene	J gene	clone size	V gene	CDR3 protein	CDR3 DNA
NA	TRBJ1-3	NA	TRBV29-1	CSVDKDRGNTIYF	TGCAGCGTTGACAAGGACAGAGGAAACACCATATATTTT
TRBD2	TRBJ2-2	NA	TRBV29-1	CSVGPSGGSPGELFF	TGCAGCGTTGGCCCTAGCGGGGGTTCACCCGGGGAGCTGTTTTTT
TRBD1	TRBJ1-6	NA	TRBV7-2	CASRTTGHSPLHF	TGTGCCAGCAGGACGACAGGGCATTCACCCCTCCACTTT
NA	TRBJ1-5	NA	TRBV30	CAWRRGEGNQPQHF	TGTGCCTGGAGGAGGGGGGAAGGCAATCAGCCCCAGCATTTT
TRBD1	TRBJ1-1	NA	TRBV27	CASRRGQGATEAFF	TGTGCCAGCAGGAGGGGCCAGGGGGCGACTGAAGCTTTCTTT
NA	TRBJ2-7	few	TRBV29-1	CSVGMGGEQYF	TGCAGCGTTGGTATGGGTGGCGAGCAGTACTTC
NA	TRBJ2-1	NA	TRBV7-2	CASSLVVSFANEQFF	TGTGCCAGCAGCTTAGTGGTGTCGTTTGCTAATGAGCAGTTCTTC
NA	TRBJ1-1	NA	TRBV6-6	CASSAWAVNTEAFF	TGTGCCAGTTCGGCGTGGGCGGTGAACACTGAAGCTTTCTTT
NA	TRBJ1-5	NA	TRBV7-2	CASRLGAQNQPQHF	TGTGCCAGCAGACTGGGCGCGCAGAATCAGCCCCAGCATTTT
NA	TRBJ2-7	NA	TRBV6-1	CASSEFGRGTGYEQYF	TGTGCCAGCAGTGAATTTGGCAGGGGAACTGGCTACGAGCAGTACTTC
NA	TRBJ2-1	many	TRBV11-2	CASISGQAGIGNEQFF	TGTGCCAGCATCTCAGGGCAGGCGGGAATAGGCAATGAGCAGTTCTTC
TRBD2	TRBJ2-1	few	TRBV4-1	CASSPLPWTSGGATNEQFF	TGCGCCAGCAGCCCACTCCCATGGACTAGCGGGGGGGCCACGAATGAGCAGTTCTTC
TRBD2	TRBJ2-3	NA	TRBV9	CASSPRLASTDTQYF	TGTGCCAGCAGCCCCAGACTAGCTTCCACAGATACGCAGTATTTT
NA	TRBJ1-2	NA	TRBV27	CASSDRSRSGYTF	TGTGCCAGCAGTGACCGATCCCGGTCAGGCTACACCTTC
TRBD1	TRBJ2-5	NA	TRBV27	CASSQFGTGGGETQYF	TGTGCCAGCAGTCAATTCGGGACAGGGGGCGGAGAGACCCAGTACTTC
NA	TRBJ1-2	few	TRBV5-6	CASSSLQTVYGYTF	TGTGCCAGCAGCTCTTTACAGACAGTCTATGGCTACACCTTC
TRBD1	TRBJ2-6	NA	TRBV5-1	CASNTGGSHGANVLTF	TGCGCCAGCAATACAGGGGGATCGCACGGGGCCAACGTCCTGACTTTC
NA	TRBJ1-5	NA	TRBV7-2	CASSLKASSNQPQHF	TGTGCCAGCAGCTTAAAGGCTTCCAGCAATCAGCCCCAGCATTTT
TRBD1	TRBJ2-7	NA	TRBV30	CAWSEGTGNYEQYF	TGTGCCTGGAGTGAAGGGACAGGGAACTACGAGCAGTACTTC
NA	TRBJ1-5	NA	TRBV27	CASSPLVGGDQPQHF	TGTGCCAGCAGTCCCCTCGTGGGGGGCGATCAGCCCCAGCATTTT
NA	TRBJ1-2	NA	TRBV7-2	CASSSSTDSLGYTF	TGTGCCAGCAGCTCCTCGACAGATTCCCTGGGCTACACCTTC
NA	TRBJ2-7	NA	TRBV6-5	CASSYREDGPTYEQYF	TGTGCCAGCAGTTATCGAGAGGACGGACCTACCTACGAGCAGTACTTC
NA	TRBJ1-6	NA	TRBV29-1	CSARREVNSPLHF	TGCAGCGCCCGGCGGGAGGTGAATTCACCCCTCCACTTT
NA	TRBJ2-1	NA	TRBV7-2	CASSLGNEQFF	TGTGCCAGCAGCTTAGGGAATGAGCAGTTCTTC
NA	TRBJ1-4	NA	TRBV2	CASSEEQVNEKLFF	TGTGCCAGCAGTGAAGAACAGGTTAATGAAAAACTGTTTTTT
NA	TRBJ1-6	NA	TRBV2	CASSEAGTYNSPLHF	TGTGCCAGCAGTGAAGCCGGGACCTATAATTCACCCCTCCACTTT
NA	TRBJ2-7	NA	TRBV7-2	CASSTRLKSEQYF	TGTGCCAGCAGCACCCGCCTTAAATCCGAGCAGTACTTC
NA	TRBJ1-2	NA	TRBV5-4	CASSLDLPLGYTF	TGTGCCAGCAGCTTGGATCTCCCGCTTGGCTACACCTTC